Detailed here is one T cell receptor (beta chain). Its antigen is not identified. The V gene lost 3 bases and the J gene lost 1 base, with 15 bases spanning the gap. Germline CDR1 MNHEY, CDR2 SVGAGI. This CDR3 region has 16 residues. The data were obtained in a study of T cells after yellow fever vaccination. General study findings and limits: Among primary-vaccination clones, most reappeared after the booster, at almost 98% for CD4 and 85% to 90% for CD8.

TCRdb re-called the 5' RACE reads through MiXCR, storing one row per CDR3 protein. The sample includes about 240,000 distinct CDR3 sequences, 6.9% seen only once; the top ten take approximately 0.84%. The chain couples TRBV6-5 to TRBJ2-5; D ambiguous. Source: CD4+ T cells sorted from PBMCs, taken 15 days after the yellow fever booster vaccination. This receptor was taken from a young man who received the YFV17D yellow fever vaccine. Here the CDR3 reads CASSYRARPTQETQYF. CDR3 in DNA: TGTGCCAGCAGTTATCGAGCGAGACCGACCCAAGAGACCCAGTACTTC.